This T cell receptor (beta chain) was sequenced in a study of vaccination effects on CD4 cells after COVID-19. Method: immunoSEQ multiplex PCR; TCRdb's copy keeps in-frame clones and lacks some. The table records 15,000 or so clones, more than 75% of them present only once. As concerns this clone: Its antigen is still unknown.

After expansion with viral peptide pools in the ViraFEST assay, antigen-specific CD4+ T cells were sequenced. On roughly day 9 of culture, CD4+ T cells were separated out. Two-dose vaccination with either BNT162b2 or mRNA-1273 was given to the participants. Testing of the vaccine recipients showed negative nucleocapsid antibodies and no prior SARS-CoV-2 infection. Replacing half the medium with IL-2 medium was done on days 3 and 7. Sequencing was performed on CD4+ T cells from PBMCs cultured with HCoV-NL63 spike peptides, taken after COVID-19 vaccination. This receptor was obtained from a human donor who received a COVID-19 vaccine.

The CDR3 here is CASRHYRAGNTIYF. CDR3 bases: TGTGCCAGCAGGCATTACAGGGCTGGAAACACCATATATTTT. The V and J genes are TRBV28 and TRBJ1-3; weak D call: TRBD1 (6 bases). Trimming stripped 6 bases from V and 2 bases from J, with 11 bases between. Germline lookup yields CDR1 MDHEN and CDR2 SYDVKM. This CDR3 contains 14 residues.